This is a list of T cell receptor beta chains from one sample in a study of blood T cells in healthy people across ages. TCRdb fed the 5' RACE reads into MiXCR, producing one record per CDR3 protein. The table includes under 2,000,000 distinct CDR3 sequences, approximately 50% detected once. Sequencing input: blood. These receptors were collected from a woman aged 40-49 years in good health. Each CDR3 is given with its conserved first and last residue. A D gene is named only where the DNA matches it firmly. A row's size may be missing; if present it is once, few, many or a size class.

D: TRBD2; V: TRBV2; J: TRBJ2-1; size: few; CDR3: CASNYLAGGSGEQFF; DNA: TGTGCCAGCAATTACCTAGCGGGGGGGAGCGGAGAGCAGTTCTTC
D: NA; V: TRBV7-2; J: TRBJ1-5; size: once; CDR3: CASSRRPWQNQPQHF; DNA: TGTGCCAGCAGCCGTCGACCGTGGCAGAATCAGCCCCAGCATTTT
D: NA; V: TRBV11-1; J: TRBJ2-7; size: NA; CDR3: CASRGPSHEQYF; DNA: TGTGCCAGCCGAGGCCCTTCACACGAGCAGTACTTC
D: TRBD1; V: TRBV12-3/TRBV12-4; J: TRBJ1-2; size: few; CDR3: CASRSGQGIYGYTF; DNA: TGTGCCAGCAGATCCGGACAGGGTATCTATGGCTACACCTTC
D: NA; V: TRBV5-1; J: TRBJ2-3; size: NA; CDR3: CASSPVQGRRTDTQYF; DNA: TGCGCCAGCAGCCCCGTTCAGGGAAGACGCACAGATACGCAGTATTTT
D: NA; V: TRBV3-1; J: TRBJ2-1; size: NA; CDR3: CASSQEQEIRNEQFF; DNA: TGTGCCAGCAGCCAAGAACAAGAGATCCGCAATGAGCAGTTCTTC
D: NA; V: TRBV6-5; J: TRBJ1-2; size: NA; CDR3: CASSASGVGGYTF; DNA: TGTGCCAGCAGTGCGTCAGGGGTAGGCGGCTACACCTTC
D: TRBD2; V: TRBV5-1; J: TRBJ2-3; size: few; CDR3: CASSLASGGIRDTQYF; DNA: TGCGCCAGCAGCTTGGCCAGCGGGGGGATCAGAGATACGCAGTATTTT
D: NA; V: TRBV20-1; J: TRBJ2-7; size: NA; CDR3: CGASDGAYEQYF; DNA: TGCGGTGCTAGTGACGGTGCCTACGAGCAGTACTTC
D: NA; V: TRBV28; J: TRBJ2-7; size: NA; CDR3: CASSGPGTVEQYF; DNA: TGTGCCAGCAGTGGCCCCGGGACGGTCGAGCAGTACTTC
D: NA; V: TRBV20-1; J: TRBJ2-5; size: few; CDR3: CSAQRYRQETQYF; DNA: TGCAGTGCACAGAGGTACAGGCAAGAGACCCAGTACTTC
D: TRBD1; V: TRBV24-1; J: TRBJ2-6; size: NA; CDR3: CATSDYRGTGANVLTF; DNA: TGTGCCACCAGTGACTACAGGGGGACTGGGGCCAACGTCCTGACTTTC
D: NA; V: TRBV20-1; J: TRBJ1-2; size: NA; CDR3: CSARDIWGADGYTF; DNA: TGCAGTGCTAGAGATATCTGGGGAGCGGATGGCTACACCTTC
D: TRBD1; V: TRBV27; J: TRBJ1-6; size: NA; CDR3: CASSPDRASPLHF; DNA: TGTGCCAGCAGTCCGGACAGGGCTTCACCCCTCCACTTT
D: NA; V: TRBV28; J: TRBJ2-1; size: NA; CDR3: CAGRRSGLSYNEQFF; DNA: TGTGCCGGCAGACGGAGCGGCTTATCCTACAATGAGCAGTTCTTC
D: NA; V: TRBV12-3/TRBV12-4; J: TRBJ1-6; size: few; CDR3: CASSPLVSPLHF; DNA: TGTGCCAGCAGTCCCTTAGTTTCACCCCTCCACTTT
D: NA; V: TRBV6-2/TRBV6-3; J: TRBJ2-1; size: NA; CDR3: CASSTMGPREQFF; DNA: TGTGCCAGCAGTACAATGGGTCCACGGGAGCAGTTCTTC
D: NA; V: TRBV6-5; J: TRBJ2-3; size: NA; CDR3: CASSHDREGDTQYF; DNA: TGTGCCAGCAGCCATGACAGGGAGGGAGATACGCAGTATTTT
D: TRBD2; V: TRBV7-3; J: TRBJ2-3; size: few; CDR3: CASSPRGLAGDTQYF; DNA: TGTGCCAGCAGCCCCCGAGGACTAGCGGGGGATACGCAGTATTTT
D: NA; V: TRBV24-1; J: TRBJ1-5; size: once; CDR3: CATSDGTGYSNQPQHF; DNA: TGTGCCACCAGTGATGGGACGGGGTATAGCAATCAGCCCCAGCATTTT
D: NA; V: TRBV6-2/TRBV6-3; J: TRBJ2-7; size: NA; CDR3: CASSFRDVLLEQYF; DNA: TGTGCCAGCAGTTTCCGGGACGTACTACTAGAGCAGTACTTC
D: NA; V: TRBV14; J: TRBJ1-6; size: NA; CDR3: CASSESNRVGGNSPLHF; DNA: TGTGCCAGCAGCGAATCCAACAGGGTCGGAGGGAATTCACCCCTCCACTTT
D: NA; V: TRBV29-1; J: TRBJ2-1; size: NA; CDR3: CSVVSLRGYNEQFF; DNA: TGCAGCGTTGTCTCCCTCCGAGGTTACAATGAGCAGTTCTTC
D: TRBD2; V: TRBV5-1; J: TRBJ2-3; size: many; CDR3: CASSRNSAGGVRVDTQYF; DNA: TGCGCCAGCAGCCGAAATTCAGCGGGGGGAGTTCGAGTAGATACGCAGTATTTT
D: NA; V: TRBV5-6; J: TRBJ2-7; size: few; CDR3: CASRMGWGGDSYEQYF; DNA: TGTGCCAGCAGGATGGGGTGGGGAGGAGACTCCTACGAGCAGTACTTC
D: NA; V: TRBV20-1; J: TRBJ2-1; size: NA; CDR3: CSAAPLTGTYNEQFF; DNA: TGCAGTGCCGCCCCTTTGACAGGTACCTACAATGAGCAGTTCTTC
D: NA; V: TRBV19; J: TRBJ2-4; size: NA; CDR3: CASTMGGGNIQYF; DNA: TGTGCCAGTACCATGGGGGGCGGGAACATTCAGTACTTC
D: NA; V: TRBV20-1; J: TRBJ2-3; size: NA; CDR3: CSASGGGLDTQYF; DNA: TGCAGTGCTAGTGGCGGGGGCCTAGATACGCAGTATTTT
D: NA; V: TRBV29-1; J: TRBJ2-1; size: few; CDR3: CSVQAGYNEQFF; DNA: TGCAGCGTCCAGGCGGGGTACAATGAGCAGTTCTTC
D: TRBD1; V: TRBV6-1; J: TRBJ1-2; size: NA; CDR3: CASSPDRDRLSYGYTF; DNA: TGTGCCAGCAGCCCCGACAGGGATAGATTAAGCTATGGCTACACCTTC
D: NA; V: TRBV7-2; J: TRBJ2-5; size: NA; CDR3: CASSLEMGREGETQYF; DNA: TGTGCCAGCAGCTTAGAGATGGGCCGAGAGGGGGAGACCCAGTACTTC
D: NA; V: TRBV25-1; J: TRBJ1-6; size: NA; CDR3: CASALGTYNSPLHF; DNA: TGTGCCAGCGCGCTGGGGACCTATAATTCACCCCTCCACTTT
D: TRBD1; V: TRBV20-1; J: TRBJ2-2; size: once; CDR3: CSALDRGLTGELFF; DNA: TGCAGTGCTTTGGACAGGGGGCTCACCGGGGAGCTGTTTTTT
D: TRBD1; V: TRBV4-1; J: TRBJ1-2; size: NA; CDR3: CASSQVDGTGDGYTF; DNA: TGCGCCAGCAGCCAAGTGGACGGGACAGGGGATGGCTACACCTTC
D: NA; V: TRBV5-1; J: TRBJ2-5; size: NA; CDR3: CASSLTHGRETQYF; DNA: TGCGCCAGCAGCTTGACACATGGTCGGGAGACCCAGTACTTC
D: NA; V: TRBV15; J: TRBJ2-5; size: few; CDR3: CATSRDLVGTQYF; DNA: TGTGCCACCAGCAGAGATTTAGTGGGGACCCAGTACTTC
D: TRBD1; V: TRBV15; J: TRBJ1-1; size: NA; CDR3: CATSRGDRTRTEAFF; DNA: TGTGCCACCAGCAGGGGGGACAGGACTCGAACTGAAGCTTTCTTT
D: TRBD2; V: TRBV29-1; J: TRBJ2-3; size: few; CDR3: CSAAGGGQTDTQYF; DNA: TGCAGCGCCGCCGGCGGGGGGCAGACAGATACGCAGTATTTT
D: NA; V: TRBV6-5; J: TRBJ1-1; size: NA; CDR3: CASRDVNTEAFF; DNA: TGTGCCAGCAGGGATGTGAACACTGAAGCTTTCTTT
D: TRBD1; V: TRBV20-1; J: TRBJ2-7; size: NA; CDR3: CSARDMLGQGVHYEQYF; DNA: TGCAGTGCTAGAGACATGCTGGGACAGGGAGTTCACTACGAGCAGTACTTC
D: NA; V: TRBV7-9; J: TRBJ2-7; size: NA; CDR3: CASSHRAATYEQYF; DNA: TGTGCCAGCAGCCATCGGGCAGCTACCTACGAGCAGTACTTC
D: TRBD2; V: TRBV4-3; J: TRBJ2-3; size: NA; CDR3: CASSQDLASGSTDTQYF; DNA: TGCGCCAGCAGCCAAGATCTCGCTAGCGGATCCACAGATACGCAGTATTTT
D: TRBD2; V: TRBV13; J: TRBJ2-3; size: NA; CDR3: CASSFGGAALDTQYF; DNA: TGTGCCAGCAGCTTCGGGGGGGCGGCCCTAGATACGCAGTATTTT
D: TRBD2; V: TRBV3-1; J: TRBJ2-3; size: NA; CDR3: CASSQTRGASAGENTDTQYF; DNA: TGTGCCAGCAGCCAGACGAGAGGGGCCTCAGCGGGGGAAAACACAGATACGCAGTATTTT
D: NA; V: TRBV6-5; J: TRBJ2-5; size: few; CDR3: CASSYSNVGQETQYF; DNA: TGTGCCAGCAGTTACTCGAACGTGGGCCAAGAGACCCAGTACTTC
D: NA; V: TRBV6-2/TRBV6-3; J: TRBJ2-7; size: NA; CDR3: CASSYSPEQTYEQYF; DNA: TGTGCCAGCAGTTACTCTCCGGAGCAGACCTACGAGCAGTACTTC
D: TRBD1; V: TRBV6-5; J: TRBJ1-6; size: NA; CDR3: CASSYTLTGAQYSPLHF; DNA: TGTGCCAGCAGTTACACCCTGACAGGGGCGCAGTATTCACCCCTCCACTTT
D: TRBD1; V: TRBV6-2/TRBV6-3; J: TRBJ2-1; size: few; CDR3: CASSYTGQGWVEQFF; DNA: TGTGCCAGCAGTTACACGGGACAGGGTTGGGTTGAGCAGTTCTTC